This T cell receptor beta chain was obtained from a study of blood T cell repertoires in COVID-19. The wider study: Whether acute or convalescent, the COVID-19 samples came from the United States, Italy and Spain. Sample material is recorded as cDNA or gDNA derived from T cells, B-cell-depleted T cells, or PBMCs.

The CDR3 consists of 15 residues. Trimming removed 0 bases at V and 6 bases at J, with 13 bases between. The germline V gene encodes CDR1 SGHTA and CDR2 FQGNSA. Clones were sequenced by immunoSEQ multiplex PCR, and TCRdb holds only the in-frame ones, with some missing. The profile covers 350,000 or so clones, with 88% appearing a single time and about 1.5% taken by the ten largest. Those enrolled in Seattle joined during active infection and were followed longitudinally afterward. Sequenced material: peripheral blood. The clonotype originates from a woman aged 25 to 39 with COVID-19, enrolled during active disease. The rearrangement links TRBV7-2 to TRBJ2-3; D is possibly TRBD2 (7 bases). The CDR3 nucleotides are TGTGCCAGCAGCTTAGCGGGGGGGCGGGTGGATACGCAGTATTTT. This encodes CASSLAGGRVDTQYF.